This T cell receptor beta chain stems from a study of T-cell reconstitution after alpha-beta-depleted transplantation in children. Using unique molecular identifiers, the investigators prepared the TCRbeta library. Using its own MiXCR run on the PCR reads, TCRdb lists one record per CDR3 protein. The sample lists about 340,000 distinct CDR3 sequences, around 15% occurring once. A remark on this clonotype: The antigen remains undetermined.

Study-wide results and limits: At around two months after transplant, the alpha-beta T cells were reportedly derived from several hundred expanded clones that came from non-depleted graft cells. The study traced high day-60 TCRbeta diversity in some patients to surviving recipient T cells and thymic progenitors. T cells produced anew were the main source of T-cell counts and diversity one year after transplant.

The CDR3 contains 17 residues. Trimming took 1 base from V and 0 from J, leaving 10 bases between them. CDR1 and CDR2 from the germline V gene are LGHDT and YNNKEL (reference sequence). This material consisted of PBMCs, mostly from graft donor cells, taken 360 days after TCRalphabeta/CD19-depleted stem cell transplant. The rearrangement uses TRBV3-1 and TRBJ2-6; D gene ambiguous. This clonotype was sampled from a male patient aged 2-9 years who had a stem cell transplant for acute lymphoblastic leukemia, so the T cells may come from the graft donor. CDR3 bases: TGTGCCAGCAGCCAAGTCGTCGGGCCCTCTGGGGCCAACGTCCTGACTTTC. It translates to CASSQVVGPSGANVLTF.